The entry below describes one T cell receptor (beta chain). This entry belongs to a study of cytomegalovirus exposure and HLA in healthy donors. The germline V and J ends were trimmed by 6 bases and 4 bases, with 26 bases remaining between them. The CDR3 extends over 17 amino acids. Primers included in the PCR were 60 Vbeta and 13 Jbeta primers. Sequencing was performed with immunoSEQ multiplex PCR; in TCRdb, only in-frame clones are kept and a portion is missing. The sample contains roughly 110,000 clones, around 79% of which appear only once. The V gene is TRBV5-3, the J gene TRBJ2-7; D is possibly TRBD2 (6 bases). TRBV5-3 counts as an open reading frame of uncertain function. This TCR was recovered from a man in his 60s in good health and CMV-seronegative. Sequencing input: PBMCs. Here the CDR3 DNA reads TGTGCCAGAATGCCCGGGCGGGGTAAGGCGGCGTGGTACGAGCAGTACTTC. Protein product: CARMPGRGKAAWYEQYF.